This T cell receptor (beta chain) was identified during a study of blood T cell repertoires in COVID-19. How the authors handled the data: Amplification from reference gene primers served as the basis for estimated nucleated cell counts. TCRdb's copy holds only in-frame clones and misses some; the assay was immunoSEQ multiplex PCR. From that table come the V and J calls and clone size; the DNA was used to work out D and trimming. This table has 85,000 to 100,000 clones, just over 90% appearing once. This receptor was taken from a man aged 55 to 70 with acute or convalescent COVID-19. Sequencing was performed on peripheral blood.

CDR3 protein: CASRRQGSTEAFF. CDR3 DNA: TGTGCCAGCAGGCGTCAGGGTAGCACTGAAGCTTTCTTT. The chain couples TRBV6-5 to TRBJ1-1; TRBD1 might be the D (5 bases). Looked up from germline, CDR1 is MNHEY and CDR2 is SVGAGI. Trimming took 6 bases from V and 4 from J, leaving 12 bases between them. The CDR3 length is 13 residues.